These 18 T cell receptor beta chains were all obtained from the same sample, sequenced in a study of cytomegalovirus exposure and HLA in healthy donors. TCRdb's copy holds only in-frame clones and misses some; the assay was immunoSEQ multiplex PCR. The sample has hundreds of thousands of clones; roughly 90% are singletons. Material for sequencing was PBMCs. These receptors all stem from a woman under 30 in good health and CMV-seronegative.

This chain joins TRBV28 and TRBJ1-1, with 7 bases that match TRBD1. The ends lost 3 bases at V and 7 bases at J; junction bases unmatched: 17. The CDR3 totals 17 residues. Germline V gene lookup returns CDR1 MDHEN and CDR2 SYDVKM. CDR3 sequence: CASSFLQGLRDQDEAFF. Written as DNA, the CDR3 is TGTGCCAGCAGTTTCTTACAGGGGTTAAGAGATCAGGATGAAGCTTTCTTT.

The chain has TRBV15 and TRBJ2-6; weak D call: TRBD2 (6 bases). This CDR3 is 18 amino acids long. CDR1 LNHNV and CDR2 YYDKDF come from the germline V gene (reference sequence). Trimming pared 0 bases from V and 1 base from J, leaving 13 bases between. CDR3 bases: TGTGCCACCAGCAGAGATCAATTGGGGAGGTCTGGGGCCAACGTCCTGACTTTC. It encodes CATSRDQLGRSGANVLTF.

The rearrangement joins TRBV28 to TRBJ1-4; maybe TRBD1 (5 bases). Trimming took 0 bases from V and 0 from J, leaving 14 bases between them. Germline V gene sequence: CDR1 MDHEN, CDR2 SYDVKM. The CDR3 totals 18 residues. CDR3 DNA: TGTGCCAGCAGTTTATGGCCCCCTCGGGGGGCAACTAATGAAAAACTGTTTTTT. It encodes CASSLWPPRGATNEKLFF.

The rearrangement joins TRBV5-1 to TRBJ2-1, with TRBD1 matching over 11 bases. The J segment lost 8 bases and the V segment lost 4 bases, leaving 5 bases of the junction unmatched. Per germline, CDR1 SGHRS and CDR2 YFSETQ. CDR3 size: 14 residues. The DNA of the CDR3 is TGCGCCAGCAGCACCGGGACAGGGGGTGATGAGCAGTTCTTC. Translation gives CASSTGTGGDEQFF.

This rearrangement joins TRBV30 to TRBJ1-4; tentatively, D is TRBD1 (5 bases). The CDR3 is made up of 10 amino acids. Trimming removed 1 base at V and 15 bases at J, with 9 bases between. Germline CDR1 reads GTSNPN; CDR2 reads SVGIG (reference sequence). CDR3 amino acids: CAWSGPGMFF. In nucleotides, the CDR3 is TGTGCCTGGAGTGGACCAGGGATGTTTTTT.

CDR3 nucleotide sequence: TGTGCCACCGCGGACAGACAGAACACTGAAGCTTTCTTT. Translation gives CATADRQNTEAFF. The chain combines TRBV6-6 with TRBJ1-1, with D perhaps TRBD1 (6 bases). With 10 bases removed from V and 1 base from J, the gap between germline ends came to 13 bases. The CDR3 covers 13 residues. Germline-derived CDR1 and CDR2 are MNHNY and SVGAGI (reference sequence).

The chain uses TRBV5-6 and TRBJ1-2, with a possible D match to TRBD1 (6 bases). The CDR3 loop spans 14 amino acids. V lost 2 bases to trimming and J lost 3 bases, with 11 bases between them. Per the germline V gene, CDR1 is SGHDT and CDR2 is YYEEEE. Here the CDR3 reads CASSFPGADYGYTF. DNA of the CDR3: TGTGCCAGCAGCTTCCCAGGGGCAGACTATGGCTACACCTTC.

The V and J genes are TRBV11-2 and TRBJ1-2; D is ambiguous. The germline V and J ends were trimmed by 5 bases and 0 bases, with 7 bases remaining between them. Germline CDR1 reads SGHAT; CDR2 reads FQNNGV. The CDR3 has 13 residues. The CDR3 reads CASSLATNYGYTF. The CDR3 region has the DNA TGTGCCAGCAGCCTAGCTACTAACTATGGCTACACCTTC. Combining the CDR3 with reference TRBV11-2 and TRBJ1-2 gives the whole variable domain EAGVAQSPRYKIIEKRQSVAFWCNPISGHATLYWYQQILGQGPKLLIQFQNNGVVDDSQLPKDRFSAERLKGVDSTLKIQPAKLEDSAVYLCASSLATNYGYTFGSGTRLTVV.

V is TRBV2 and J is TRBJ1-2, with D perhaps TRBD1 (6 bases). The germline V gene has CDR1 SNHLY and CDR2 FYNNEI. The ends were cut back, 6 bases at V and 4 bases at J, with 18 bases in the middle. The CDR3 extends over 15 amino acids. Written as DNA, the CDR3 is TGTGCCAGCAGACAAGAGCAGGGGTGGGCCTATGGCTACACCTTC. It is translated as CASRQEQGWAYGYTF.

This clone was seen more than once but under ten times. V and J are TRBV6-1 and TRBJ2-7, with a possible D match to TRBD2 (6 bases). Trimming cost V 2 bases and J 1 base, with 12 bases left between them. Germline values: CDR1 MNHNS, CDR2 SASEGT. The CDR3 runs to 15 residues. CDR3: CASSEWGEGSYEQYF. CDR3 coding DNA: TGTGCCAGCAGTGAATGGGGGGAAGGGTCCTACGAGCAGTACTTC.

The genes are TRBV6-5 and TRBJ2-1, with TRBD1 as a possible D gene (5 bases). Trimming took 8 bases from V and 6 from J, leaving 17 bases between them. Germline V gene lookup returns CDR1 MNHEY and CDR2 SVGAGI. The CDR3 spans 14 residues. The CDR3 bases are TGTGCCAGCTCCCACCGAAGGGGCGGCAATGAGCAGTTCTTC. Translation: CASSHRRGGNEQFF.

The chain has TRBV4-1 and TRBJ1-6, with TRBD1 matching 7 bases. The CDR3 runs to 18 residues. V gave up 1 base and J gave up 0 bases; unmatched junction bases: 6. CDR1 MGHRA and CDR2 YSYEKL come from the germline V gene. Here the CDR3 reads CASSQGRAGGSYNSPLHF. Written as DNA, the CDR3 is TGCGCCAGCAGCCAAGGGAGGGCAGGGGGCTCCTATAATTCACCCCTCCACTTT.

The chain links TRBV27 to TRBJ2-3, with TRBD1 identical over 12 bases. From germline, CDR1 is MNHEY and CDR2 SMNVEV (reference sequence). Germline trimming cut 5 bases from V and 6 bases from J; bases unmatched to any gene: 9. The CDR3 runs to 16 residues. The CDR3 protein is CASSPTRDRGRDTQYF. CDR3 bases: TGTGCCAGCAGTCCAACCCGGGACAGGGGGCGGGATACGCAGTATTTT.

The genes are TRBV19 and TRBJ1-5; the D gene is possibly TRBD1 (6 bases). Trimming pared 1 base from V and 4 bases from J, leaving 11 bases between. Germline values: CDR1 LNHDA, CDR2 SQIVND (reference sequence). This CDR3 comprises 15 residues. CDR3 protein: CASSIVAGVNQPQHF. Written as DNA, the CDR3 is TGTGCCAGTAGTATAGTGGCAGGGGTTAATCAGCCCCAGCATTTT.

This chain links TRBV30 with TRBJ2-1, with 7 bases lining up with TRBD2. The ends lost 4 bases at V and 0 bases at J; junction bases unmatched: 3. The CDR3 loop spans 14 amino acids. Germline-derived CDR1 and CDR2 are GTSNPN and SVGIG (reference sequence). In DNA form, the CDR3 reads TGTGCCTGGACAAGGACTAGCTCCTACAATGAGCAGTTCTTC. Its translation is CAWTRTSSYNEQFF.

This clone has only one observation. This chain joins TRBV9 and TRBJ1-5, with 7 bases matching TRBD1. Germline V lookup: CDR1 SGDLS, CDR2 YYNGEE. V dropped 3 bases and J dropped 4; count of bases not matched to a gene: 10. The CDR3 runs 16 residues. CDR3 residues: CASSARKGAKNQPQHF. As DNA, the CDR3 is TGTGCCAGCAGCGCCCGGAAGGGGGCCAAGAATCAGCCCCAGCATTTT.

The chain links TRBV30 to TRBJ1-1; 7 bases line up with TRBD1. This CDR3 is 15 amino acids long. Germline V gives CDR1 GTSNPN, CDR2 SVGIG (reference sequence). V lost 5 bases and J lost 1; bases outside the gene matches: 10. The CDR3 nucleotides read TGTGCCTGGCGCCCCTTGGGACAGCAGAACACTGAAGCTTTCTTT. This translates into CAWRPLGQQNTEAFF.

This chain connects TRBV7-6 to TRBJ1-3; D not certain. The V end lost 8 bases, the J end lost 0 bases, and 2 bases lay between the germline ends. The CDR3 spans 11 residues. CDR1 and CDR2 from the germline V gene are SGHVS and FNYEAQ. The CDR3 sequence is CASRSGNTIYF. The DNA of the CDR3 is TGTGCCAGCCGCTCTGGAAACACCATATATTTT.